This T cell receptor (beta chain) derives from a study of shared clonotypes between healthy human individuals. Points from the study as a whole: Non-shared clonotypes had lower generation probabilities than clonotypes shared by all four sorted-subset donors.

The V gene lost 7 bases and the J gene lost 1 base, with 16 bases spanning the gap. The CDR3 consists of 15 residues. Germline V lookup: CDR1 LNHDA, CDR2 SQIVND (reference sequence). Deep-level running was used for the assay. Measured with immunoSEQ multiplex PCR; TCRdb has only the in-frame clones, and not every one. Of under 600,000 clones in the sample, 95% to 97% were seen once. In the case of this clone: Its specificity is not known.

The sequencing input was naive CD4+ T cells sorted from blood. Stated subset: CD45RA+ positively selected. The sequence derives from a woman in her twenties or thirties in good health. The chain combines TRBV19 with TRBJ1-1, with a possible D match to TRBD1 (6 bases). The CDR3 loop reads CASIRTDTQNTEAFF. The CDR3 region has the DNA TGTGCCAGTATTCGGACAGACACTCAGAACACTGAAGCTTTCTTT.